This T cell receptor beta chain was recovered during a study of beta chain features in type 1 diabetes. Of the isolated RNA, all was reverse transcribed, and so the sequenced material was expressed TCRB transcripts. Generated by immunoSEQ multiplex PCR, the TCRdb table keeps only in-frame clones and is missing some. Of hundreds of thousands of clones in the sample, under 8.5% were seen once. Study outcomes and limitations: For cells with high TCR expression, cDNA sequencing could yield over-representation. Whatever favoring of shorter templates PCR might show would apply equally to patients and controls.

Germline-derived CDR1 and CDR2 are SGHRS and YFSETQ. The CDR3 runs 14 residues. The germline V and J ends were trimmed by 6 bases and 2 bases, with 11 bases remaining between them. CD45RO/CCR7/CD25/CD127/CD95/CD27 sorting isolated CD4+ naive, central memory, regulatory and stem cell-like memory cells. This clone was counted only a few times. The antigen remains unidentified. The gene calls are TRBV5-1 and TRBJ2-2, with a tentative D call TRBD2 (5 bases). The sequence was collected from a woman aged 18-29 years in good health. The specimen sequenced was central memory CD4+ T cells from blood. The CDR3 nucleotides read TGCGCCAGCACCCCGGAGGCCAACACCGGGGAGCTGTTTTTT. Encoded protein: CASTPEANTGELFF.